The present T cell receptor (beta chain) was sequenced within a study of T-cell memory formation after mild COVID-19. V gave up 2 bases and J gave up 8 bases, with 9 bases separating them. This CDR3 region has 12 residues. TCRdb used MiXCR to reprocess the 5' RACE reads, holding one entry per CDR3 protein. The sample includes roughly 320,000 distinct CDR3 sequences, 28% of them seen just once. The sample taken for sequencing was PBMCs or a T cell subset sorted from them (not recorded which). The sequence was collected from an adult woman who had mild COVID-19 (a few samples of this study predate the infection). Cell type and time point are not known. The J gene is TRBJ1-2, the V gene TRBV12-3 or TRBV12-4; no reliable D call. The CDR3 loop reads CASSLRTRGYTF. The CDR3 region has the DNA TGTGCCAGCAGTTTAAGGACGCGGGGCTACACCTTC.